This T cell receptor beta chain was recorded in a study of blood T cells in healthy people across ages. Study-level points and caveats: Calculation of diversity from one million T cells yielded estimates considered to be underestimates. In older individuals, TCR beta diversity per million T cells was lower, falling roughly linearly with age. Relative to aged donors, long-lived donors carried more naive CD4+ cells and displayed higher diversity.

The germline V gene encodes CDR1 SGHRS and CDR2 YFSETQ. V was shortened by 3 bases and J by 6 bases, with 15 bases between the two germline ends. The CDR3 consists of 14 residues. In regard to this clonotype: Antigen unknown.

The authors ran a second PCR of roughly 7 to 11 cycles using a sample-barcoded 5' primer and a J-beta primer mix. TCRdb processed the 5' RACE reads anew with MiXCR; each CDR3 protein has one entry. The sample consists of 650,000 or so distinct CDR3 sequences, over 40% of them appearing once. The material sequenced was blood. This sequence was found in a woman of 80 years or more in good health. This sequence joins TRBV5-1 and TRBJ1-2, with D perhaps matching TRBD1 (6 bases). CDR3 sequence (DNA): TGCGCCAGCAGCTCCACGTGGGGACAAGATGGCTACACCTTC. It yields the protein CASSSTWGQDGYTF.